The following is a T cell receptor beta chain sequence with its context. The specificity of this receptor is unknown. No qualities accompany the bases; no much larger clone lies one base away. The source of the sample is a study of blood T cell repertoires in COVID-19 (dated by TCRdb to about 2020). General notes on the study: The collaborator samples originated in the United States, Italy and Spain and spanned the acute and convalescent phases of COVID-19. The prospective study material was composed of cDNA or gDNA derived from T cells, B-cell-depleted T cells, or PBMCs. Deeply sampled blood TCRbeta repertoires from subjects exposed to, actively infected with, or recovered from COVID-19 were included in the dataset. A freely available public database, intended as a resource for researchers studying the immune response to SARS-CoV-2, is where the repertoires were released. Samples were obtained from the ongoing ImmuneRACE study (first 160 participants) and from roughly 1,300 subjects provided by 6 global collaborators. A de-identified subject ID, COVID-19 status, age in years and sex were almost always included in the sample metadata. HLA class I and class II types, where available, came from metadata supplied by the sample provider rather than from assay-based typing.

The collaborating institutions used their own protocols to collect whole blood in K2EDTA tubes. For TCRbeta analysis, collaborators shipped samples in one of three forms: frozen whole blood, isolated PBMCs, or DNA extracted from either of those sample types. Overall study outcomes, separate from this receptor: The quantity of clinical and demographic metadata differed by source and by participant and was supplied without curation.

V is pared back by 7 bases and J by 3 bases, with 18 bases lying between the germline termini. Reading from cysteine to phenylalanine, the CDR3 counts 15 amino acids. The read is trimmed to its CDR3 DNA, 45 bases read in frame from base 1. For CDR1 and CDR2, the germline V gene lists SNHLY and FYNNEI. TCRbeta CDR3 regions were amplified from genomic DNA using the immunoSEQ Assay, a bias-controlled multiplex PCR. The paper's processing steps were these. The number of nucleated cells in each sample was estimated by amplification of reference gene primers within the assay. To quantify the absolute abundance of each unique TCRbeta CDR3 rearrangement, sequence reads were collapsed and filtered. For each sample, productive Simpson clonality was calculated as the square root of Simpson's diversity index across productive rearrangements. TCRdb re-hosts the immuneACCESS table, in-frame sequences only. Its copies lack some clones; in the studies checked, an unresolved V gene accounts for under half of them, and the cause for the rest is not known. That table is the source of V, J and clone size, and D and trimming were worked out from the DNA. This sample is represented by hundreds of thousands of clones; about nine tenths of them were singletons. About 1.5% of the sample lies in the top ten.

Material for sequencing was peripheral blood. The chain links TRBV2 with TRBJ2-5; TRBD2 is a possible D gene, resting on 6 matching bases. This TCR came from a woman in her thirties with active or convalescent COVID-19. The nucleotide sequence reads as follows: TGTGCCAGCACGGTACTAGCACAATCTAAAGAGACCCAGTACTTC. Its amino acids are CASTVLAQSKETQYF.